The next 14 T cell receptor beta chains were all read from a single sample in a study of shared clonotypes between healthy human individuals. The protocol was immunoSEQ multiplex PCR, while the TCRdb copy is restricted to in-frame clones and leaves out a portion. This table has about 600,000 clones, approximately 97% appearing once. The sample consisted of naive CD4+ T cells sorted from blood. Subset denoted: CD45RA+ positively selected. These receptors were taken from a woman in her twenties or thirties in good health.

This chain links TRBV7-2 with TRBJ1-1, with 8 bases fitting TRBD1. The CDR3 sequence is 14 residues long. The V segment lost 7 bases and the J segment 1 base; nucleotides outside the gene matches: 5. Looked up from germline, CDR1 is SGHTA and CDR2 is FQGNSA. The CDR3 is CASTFGQGNTEAFF. The CDR3 DNA follows: TGTGCCAGCACCTTCGGACAGGGGAACACTGAAGCTTTCTTT.

The V call is TRBV15, the J call TRBJ2-1; TRBD2 might be the D (6 bases). Trimming took 8 bases from V and 0 from J, leaving 11 bases between them. Germline-derived CDR1 and CDR2 are LNHNV and YYDKDF (reference sequence). This CDR3 comprises 14 residues. CDR3 residues: CATARDFSYNEQFF. CDR3 nucleotide sequence: TGTGCCACCGCACGGGACTTCTCCTACAATGAGCAGTTCTTC. The full variable domain, in which reference TRBV15 and TRBJ2-1 provide the parts outside the CDR3, is DAMVIQNPRYQVTQFGKPVTLSCSQTLNHNVMYWYQQKSSQAPKLLFHYYDKDFNNEADTPDNFQSRRPNTSFCFLDIRSPGLGDTAMYLCATARDFSYNEQFFGPGTRLTVL.

As DNA, the CDR3 is TGTGCCAGCATGGTGGGGGGCGCGAGGGCCAAAAACATTCAGTACTTC. The encoded protein is CASMVGGARAKNIQYF. The chain carries TRBV28 and TRBJ2-4, with D possibly called TRBD1 or TRBD2 (6 bases each). The V gene's germline CDR1 is MDHEN and CDR2 SYDVKM. The CDR3 has 16 residues. V lost 7 bases and J lost 1, with 17 bases in between.

This clone was picked up a small number of times. This sequence joins TRBV28 and TRBJ1-5; D gene uncertain. The germline V gene encodes CDR1 MDHEN and CDR2 SYDVKM. V was trimmed by 7 bases and J by 10 bases, leaving 14 bases between them. CDR3 length: 12 residues. The CDR3: CASTKVLSPQHF. CDR3 coding DNA: TGTGCCAGCACGAAAGTGCTGTCTCCCCAGCATTTT.

The rearrangement joins TRBV29-1 to TRBJ2-1; TRBD1 is a possible D gene (6 bases). CDR1 is SQVTM and CDR2 is ANQGSEA in the germline V gene. CDR3 length: 16 amino acids. Trimming pared 4 bases from V and 2 bases from J, leaving 18 bases between. The CDR3 protein is CSVAGARGQTYNEQFF. The DNA for the CDR3 is TGCAGCGTTGCCGGGGCCAGGGGCCAAACCTACAATGAGCAGTTCTTC.

The chain joins TRBV7-5 to TRBJ1-5; the table's TRBD1 call for D was not verified on the DNA. TRBV7-5 is described as a pseudogene. CDR3 size: 21 residues. The CDR3 protein is CVRSLELPVRYDLVCDQPQHF. The CDR3 region has the DNA TGTGTCAGAAGCTTAGAGCTTCCGGTCAGGTACGATTTGGTTTGCGATCAGCCCCAGCATTTT.

The CDR3 reads CASSPGTISEAFF. The CDR3 bases are TGTGCCAGCAGCCCGGGGACGATTTCTGAAGCTTTCTTT. The V gene is TRBV11-2, the J gene TRBJ1-1, with D tentatively TRBD1 (5 bases). This CDR3 has 13 residues. Deletions cut 5 bases from V and 6 bases from J, with 13 bases between. Germline CDR1 is SGHAT and CDR2 is FQNNGV.

This rearrangement joins TRBV5-1 to TRBJ1-2, with D hard to call. V gave up 4 bases and J gave up 4 bases, with 17 bases separating them. CDR3 length: 15 amino acids. The germline CDR1 and CDR2 sequences are SGHRS and YFSETQ. The CDR3 DNA reads TGCGCCAGCAGCCTCCCAACGCGAGGAAGCTATGGCTACACCTTC. Translation gives CASSLPTRGSYGYTF.

A word on this clone: This sample also contains other DNA sequences that code for the same CDR3. The J gene is TRBJ2-7, the V gene TRBV27; D is possibly TRBD1 (6 bases). The CDR3 loop spans 14 amino acids. V was shortened by 4 bases and J by 2 bases, with 12 bases between the two germline ends. The germline CDR1 and CDR2 sequences are MNHEY and SMNVEV (reference sequence). The CDR3 region has the DNA TGTGCCAGCAGTTCATATCAGGGGCCCTACGAGCAGTACTTC. Its translation is CASSSYQGPYEQYF.

V is TRBV27 and J is TRBJ2-7, with 7 bases lining up with TRBD1. J lost 5 bases, V lost 4 bases, and 11 bases had no gene match. The germline V gene has CDR1 MNHEY and CDR2 SMNVEV (reference sequence). This CDR3 contains 15 residues. This CDR3 is CASSSTGAGANEQYF. The CDR3 DNA follows: TGTGCCAGCAGTTCAACAGGGGCCGGGGCTAACGAGCAGTACTTC.

This chain uses TRBV6-6 with TRBJ1-2; D gene unclear. The germline V gene encodes CDR1 MNHNY and CDR2 SVGAGI (reference sequence). This CDR3 is built from 12 residues. V lost 6 bases to trimming and J lost 8 bases, with 13 bases between them. In nucleotides, the CDR3 is TGTGCCAGCAGATCGCAGACACGGGGCTACACCTTC. Its translation: CASRSQTRGYTF.

The chain carries TRBV4-1 and TRBJ2-7, with D perhaps TRBD1 (6 bases). Germline values: CDR1 MGHRA, CDR2 YSYEKL. The V end was cut by 3 bases, the J end by 3 bases, with 15 bases between. The CDR3 has 15 residues. The CDR3 coding sequence is TGCGCCAGCAGCCATGTGCAGGGGCTCGACTACGAGCAGTACTTC. Amino acids: CASSHVQGLDYEQYF.

The rearrangement links TRBV5-5 to TRBJ2-6; the match to TRBD1 covers 11 bases. CDR3 length: 17 residues. Germline values: CDR1 SGHKS, CDR2 YYEKEE (reference sequence). After removal of 4 bases from V and 1 base from J, the junction contained 4 bases not matched to a gene. This chain's CDR3 is CASSGGQGASGANVLTF. CDR3 sequence (DNA): TGTGCCAGCAGCGGCGGACAGGGGGCATCTGGGGCCAACGTCCTGACTTTC.

The chain employs TRBV19 and TRBJ2-3; maybe TRBD1 (6 bases). This CDR3 is built from 17 residues. V lost 5 bases to trimming and J lost 0 bases, with 18 bases between them. CDR1 LNHDA and CDR2 SQIVND come from the germline V gene (reference sequence). In DNA, the CDR3 is TGTGCCAGTAGTGGGGGCGCGGCGTATGTCAGCACAGATACGCAGTATTTT. As protein: CASSGGAAYVSTDTQYF.